The clone carrying this T cell receptor (beta chain) was detected only a few times. The antigen is undetermined. TCRbeta library preparation incorporated unique molecular identifiers. TCRdb redid the calling of the PCR reads with MiXCR, one entry per CDR3 protein. The profile shows around 140,000 distinct CDR3 sequences, more than 8% of them singletons. CDR3 length equals 13 residues. From germline, CDR1 is MNHNS and CDR2 SASEGT. V was cut by 2 bases and J by 0 bases, with 2 bases left in between. These data belong to a study of T-cell reconstitution after alpha-beta-depleted transplantation in children. Study observations and caveats: By one year post-transplant, T-cell counts and diversity largely arose from T cells that were newly produced. Several hundred expanded graft clones reportedly gave rise to the alpha-beta T cells present about two months after transplant.

The clonotype originates from a female patient between 2 and 15 years old who had a stem cell transplant for congenital amegakaryocytic thrombocytopenia, so the T cells may come from the graft donor. The specimen was PBMCs, mostly from graft donor cells, collected 180 days after TCRalphabeta/CD19-depleted stem cell transplant. The chain couples TRBV6-1 to TRBJ1-5; D remains unclear. Here the CDR3 reads CASSELSNQPQHF. In nucleotides, the CDR3 is TGTGCCAGCAGTGAACTTAGCAATCAGCCCCAGCATTTT.